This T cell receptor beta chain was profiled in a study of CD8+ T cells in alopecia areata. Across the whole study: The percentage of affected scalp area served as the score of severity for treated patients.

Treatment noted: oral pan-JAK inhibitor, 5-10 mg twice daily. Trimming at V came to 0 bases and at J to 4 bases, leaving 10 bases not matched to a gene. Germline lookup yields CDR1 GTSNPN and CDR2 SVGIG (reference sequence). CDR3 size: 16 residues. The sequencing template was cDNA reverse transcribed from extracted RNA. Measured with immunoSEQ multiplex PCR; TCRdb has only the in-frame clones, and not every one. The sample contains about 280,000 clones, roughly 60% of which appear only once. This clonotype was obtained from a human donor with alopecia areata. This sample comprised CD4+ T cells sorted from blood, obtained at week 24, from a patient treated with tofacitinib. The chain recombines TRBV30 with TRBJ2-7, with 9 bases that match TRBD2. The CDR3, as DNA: TGTGCCTGGAGTGTAGTCGGGCTAGCGGGGCGATACGAGCAGTACTTC. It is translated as CAWSVVGLAGRYEQYF.